Included here is one T cell receptor beta chain sequence, with context. Each CDR3 protein is one row after TCRdb ran MiXCR on the reads. The repertoire holds under 30,000 distinct CDR3 sequences, with 18% as singletons. The record originates from a study of patients with pleural tuberculosis. V lost 1 base to trimming and J lost 0 bases, with 11 bases between them. Germline V gives CDR1 SGHNT, CDR2 YYREEE (reference sequence). The CDR3 is 15 amino acids. The rearrangement links TRBV5-4 to TRBJ2-7; D perhaps matches TRBD2 (6 bases). The source material was peripheral blood. The sequence came from a human donor with pleural tuberculosis. The CDR3 reads CASSLPSASSYEQYF. The CDR3 coding sequence is TGTGCCAGCAGCTTGCCTAGCGCCAGCTCCTACGAGCAGTACTTC. Looking up the rest from reference TRBV5-4 and TRBJ2-7 gives the full variable domain: ETGVTQSPTHLIKTRGQQVTLRCSSQSGHNTVSWYQQALGQGPQFIFQYYREEENGRGNFPPRFSGLQFPNYSSELNVNALELDDSALYLCASSLPSASSYEQYFGPGTRLTVT.